This is a list of T cell receptor beta chains from one sample in a study of CD8+ T cells in alopecia areata. Libraries were prepared by immunoSEQ multiplex PCR; TCRdb keeps only in-frame clonotypes and omits some of them. The sample has approximately 210,000 clones; just over 65% are singletons. The sequences come from CD4+ T cells sorted from blood, collected at week 44, from a patient treated with tofacitinib. These receptors all come from a human donor with alopecia areata. Both conserved end residues are part of each CDR3. D genes are given only for firm matches. Clone sizes are given selectively: once, few, many, or a class where the clone is expanded.

TRBV30	NA	TRBJ1-1	NA	TGTGCCTGGAGTGTACTACAGGGAGGCGGAGCTTTCTTT	CAWSVLQGGGAFF
TRBV30	NA	TRBJ1-2	NA	TGTGCCTGGAGAGTCGGTGGCAGCAACTATGGCTACACCTTC	CAWRVGGSNYGYTF
TRBV29-1	NA	TRBJ2-7	NA	TGCAGCGTTGGTGTGGGGCCGCCCCGCTACGAGCAGTACTTC	CSVGVGPPRYEQYF
TRBV10-2	NA	TRBJ2-5	NA	TGCGCCAGCAGTGGGGAGGAGGTAGAGACCCAGTACTTC	CASSGEEVETQYF
TRBV29-1	TRBD1	TRBJ2-4	few	TGCAGCGTACAACAGGGGAATTACAAAAACATTCAGTACTTC	CSVQQGNYKNIQYF
TRBV2	TRBD1	TRBJ1-2	NA	TGTGCCAGCAGTGCAACGGGACAGGGCTCCTATGGCTACACCTTC	CASSATGQGSYGYTF
TRBV2	TRBD1	TRBJ2-7	NA	TGTGCCAGCAAGGGACAGGGCTACGAGCAGTACTTC	CASKGQGYEQYF
TRBV29-1	NA	TRBJ1-2	few	TGCAGCGTTGAGTTGGGATATGGCTACACCTTC	CSVELGYGYTF
TRBV9	TRBD2	TRBJ2-3	NA	TGTGCCAGCAGCGAAAGACTAGCGGGGGCCCCGGGTACGCAGTATTTT	CASSERLAGAPGTQYF
TRBV2	TRBD1	TRBJ1-1	NA	TGTGCCAGCAGTGTCCGGGACAGGGGGAGGACTGAAGCTTTCTTT	CASSVRDRGRTEAFF
TRBV29-1	NA	TRBJ1-2	NA	TGCAGCGTTGAAGATCTGGTCTACACCTTC	CSVEDLVYTF
TRBV30	NA	TRBJ2-1	once	TGTGCCTGGAGGGCAAACAGCAATCCGGGTGAGCAGTTCTTC	CAWRANSNPGEQFF
TRBV11-2	NA	TRBJ2-2	medium-sized	TGTGCCAGCAGCTTAATGAGCGGCTCCGGGGAGCTGTTTTTT	CASSLMSGSGELFF
TRBV5-6	NA	TRBJ2-3	few	TGTGCCAGCAGCTTTTCTGGACAGAAGCAGTATTTT	CASSFSGQKQYF
TRBV9	TRBD2	TRBJ2-5	NA	TGTGCCAGCAGAGACGCCTCCGGGGGGGTAAAAGAGACCCAGTACTTC	CASRDASGGVKETQYF
TRBV19	NA	TRBJ1-1	NA	TGTGCCAGTAGTGATGACCGGAACACTGAAGCTTTCTTT	CASSDDRNTEAFF
TRBV30	TRBD2	TRBJ2-1	NA	TGTGCCTGGAGTGGGGTAGCGGGGGGTACCTACAATGAGCAGTTCTTC	CAWSGVAGGTYNEQFF
TRBV7-2	NA	TRBJ2-4	few	TGTGCCAGCAGCTTAGCTGGGATTAAAAACATTCAGTACTTC	CASSLAGIKNIQYF
TRBV18	NA	TRBJ2-1	NA	TGTGCCAGCTCACCACCAGTTGCGGCAGGGGCGAATGAGCAGTTCTTC	CASSPPVAAGANEQFF
TRBV4-3	NA	TRBJ1-1	few	TGCGCCAGCAGCCAAGTTGCAGGGATGAACACTGAAGCTTTCTTT	CASSQVAGMNTEAFF
TRBV29-1	NA	TRBJ2-1	few	TGCAGCGTTGATCGGGAGTACAATAATGAGCAGTTCTTC	CSVDREYNNEQFF
TRBV2	TRBD1	TRBJ2-1	NA	TGTGCCAGCAGAAGACAGGGCCTAAACAATGAGCAGTTCTTC	CASRRQGLNNEQFF
TRBV30	NA	TRBJ1-4	NA	TGTGCCTGGGGTGCCGTCCCCTCTGCAACTAATGAAAAACTGTTTTTT	CAWGAVPSATNEKLFF
TRBV5-1	NA	TRBJ1-1	NA	TGCGCCAGCAGCTTGGCGGTGAACACTGAAGCTTTCTTT	CASSLAVNTEAFF
TRBV6-5	NA	TRBJ2-1	NA	TGTGCCAGCAACACAAACGTGGGCTCCTACAATGAGCAGTTCTTC	CASNTNVGSYNEQFF
TRBV15	NA	TRBJ2-5	NA	TGTGCCACCAGCAGACGCCAAGTCGGCAGACAAGAGACCCAGTACTTC	CATSRRQVGRQETQYF
TRBV29-1	TRBD1	TRBJ1-2	NA	TGCAGCGTTGGGACAGGGGATATCTATGGCTACACCTTC	CSVGTGDIYGYTF
TRBV30	NA	TRBJ2-5	NA	TGTGCCTGGAGCCCCAGGAAAGAGACCCAGTACTTC	CAWSPRKETQYF
TRBV29-1	NA	TRBJ2-7	few	TGCAGCGTTGGTCTGGGCATGGGGGCTGAGCAGTACTTC	CSVGLGMGAEQYF
TRBV5-1	TRBD1	TRBJ2-2	NA	TGCGCCAGCAGCCGTACAGGGGCCGGGGAGCTGTTTTTT	CASSRTGAGELFF
TRBV4-3	NA	TRBJ1-1	few	TGCGCCAGCAGCCAGACCATATTGGTAAACACTGAAGCTTTCTTT	CASSQTILVNTEAFF
TRBV5-6	TRBD1	TRBJ1-5	NA	TGTGCCAGCAGCCAGATGGACAGGGGCGGAAAGAGCAATCAGCCCCAGCATTTT	CASSQMDRGGKSNQPQHF
TRBV5-1	NA	TRBJ2-7	NA	TGCGCCAGCAGTATGGAGGGCTCCTACGAGCAGTACTTC	CASSMEGSYEQYF
TRBV2	NA	TRBJ2-1	once	TGTGCCAGCGAGGGGGAGGGGTACAATGAGCAGTTCTTC	CASEGEGYNEQFF
TRBV29-1	TRBD2	TRBJ2-3	NA	TGCAGCGTTGAATTGAGCGGGGGAGTGTGGGATACGCAGTATTTT	CSVELSGGVWDTQYF
TRBV9	NA	TRBJ1-1	NA	TGTGCCAGCAGCGCAGGGACGGCAAACACTGAAGCTTTCTTT	CASSAGTANTEAFF
TRBV14	NA	TRBJ1-1	NA	TGTGCCAGCAGCCAAGGACTCGGCGGGGTGAACACTGAAGCTTTCTTT	CASSQGLGGVNTEAFF
TRBV10-3	NA	TRBJ1-1	NA	TGTGCCATCAGGTTCGATCGGAACACTGAAGCTTTCTTT	CAIRFDRNTEAFF
TRBV4-3	NA	TRBJ2-5	NA	TGCGCCAGCAGCCAAGAAGGGGCAGCCCAAGAGACCCAGTACTTC	CASSQEGAAQETQYF
TRBV28	TRBD1	TRBJ2-6	NA	TGTGCCAGCAGTTCCGGACAGGGGGCCGGGGCCAACGTCCTGACTTTC	CASSSGQGAGANVLTF
TRBV28	NA	TRBJ2-6	once	TGTGCCAGCAGTTTACGCTCTGGGGCCAACGTCCTGACTTTC	CASSLRSGANVLTF
TRBV6-1	NA	TRBJ1-2	few	TGTGCCAGCAACAGGGATAAGGATGGCTACACCTTC	CASNRDKDGYTF
TRBV10-3	TRBD2	TRBJ2-3	many	TGTGCCATCAGAACCGGGGGGGCCGTTGGAGATACGCAGTATTTT	CAIRTGGAVGDTQYF
TRBV29-1	NA	TRBJ2-6	NA	TGCAGCGTTGAGGGCTCTGGGGCCAATGTCCTGACTTTC	CSVEGSGANVLTF
TRBV30	NA	TRBJ1-1	NA	TGTGCCTGGAGTGTAAAGGTAAACACTGAAGCTTTCTTT	CAWSVKVNTEAFF
TRBV5-1	TRBD1	TRBJ1-1	NA	TGCGCCAGCACCCTACAGGGGCGGGGGACTGAAGCTTTCTTT	CASTLQGRGTEAFF
TRBV30	NA	TRBJ1-6	few	TGTGCCTGGAACAGGGAAGGCTCACCCCTCCACTTT	CAWNREGSPLHF
TRBV5-1	NA	TRBJ2-2	NA	TGCGCCAGCAGCTTGGATCCCGGGGGCACCGGGGAGCTGTTTTTT	CASSLDPGGTGELFF
TRBV2	TRBD1	TRBJ1-2	NA	TGTGCCAGCAGTGGAGGGACAGGGGGTTATGGCTACACCTTC	CASSGGTGGYGYTF
TRBV9	NA	TRBJ2-7	NA	TGTGCCAGCAGCGCCCAACCGGACTACTCCTACGAGCAGTACTTC	CASSAQPDYSYEQYF
TRBV30	TRBD1	TRBJ1-1	NA	TGTGCCTGGAGTCTAACCCCGGGACAGGGGACTCTTATGAACACTGAAGCTTTCTTT	CAWSLTPGQGTLMNTEAFF
TRBV4-1	NA	TRBJ2-3	NA	TGCGCCAGCAGCCACTTCCAAGCGGATACGCAGTATTTT	CASSHFQADTQYF
TRBV29-1	NA	TRBJ1-4	few	TGCAGCGCCCGCGTGTCGGCTAATGAAAAACTGTTTTTT	CSARVSANEKLFF
TRBV30	NA	TRBJ2-6	NA	TGTGCCTGGAGTGTACGTGGATGGCCCTCTGGGGCCAACGTCCTGACTTTC	CAWSVRGWPSGANVLTF
TRBV2	TRBD1	TRBJ2-7	few	TGTGCCAGCAGTGGGGACAGGGACGCCTACGAGCAGTACTTC	CASSGDRDAYEQYF
TRBV4-3	NA	TRBJ2-7	few	TGCGCCAGCAGCCAAGAAGGGGGTGACAGGCAGTACTTC	CASSQEGGDRQYF
TRBV10-3	NA	TRBJ2-7	NA	TGTGCCATTTCGGGCCAGAGATCCTACGAGCAGTACTTC	CAISGQRSYEQYF
TRBV19	NA	TRBJ1-4	many	TGTGCCAGTAAACAGGAAAAACTGTTTTTT	CASKQEKLFF